What follows are 3 T cell receptor beta chains derived from one specimen sequenced in a study of graft-versus-host responses after intestinal transplantation. Plates contained 200,000 CFSE-labeled responder cells and 200,000 irradiated, violet-dye-labeled stimulator cells. Libraries were prepared by immunoSEQ multiplex PCR; TCRdb keeps only in-frame clonotypes and omits some of them. The top ten hold around 2.3% of the sample, which has about 14,000 clones, about a third seen once. The sample in question was alloreactive CD8+ T cells from a mixed lymphocyte reaction culture, obtained before intestinal transplant. Subset: CFSE-low proliferating T cells sorted from roughly six-day pre-transplant mixed lymphocyte reaction (GvH or HvG direction). All receptors derive from a human patient who received an intestinal transplant.

This clone came up once. V usage is TRBV5-1 and J usage is TRBJ2-1; possibly TRBD2 for D (5 bases). CDR3 length: 12 amino acids. Germline V gene sequence: CDR1 SGHRS, CDR2 YFSETQ. V dropped 1 base and J dropped 8 bases, with 7 bases sitting between them. CDR3 sequence: CASSLLLDEQFF. As DNA, the CDR3 is TGCGCCAGCAGCTTGTTACTAGATGAGCAGTTCTTC.

This clone was seen only a few times. The CDR3 here is CASRGLNTEAFF. CDR3 sequence (DNA): TGTGCCAGCAGGGGGTTGAACACTGAAGCTTTCTTT. The chain links TRBV7-9 to TRBJ1-1, with no clear D. This CDR3 has 12 residues. In germline, CDR1 is SEHNR, CDR2 FQNEAQ (reference sequence). Trimming pared 6 bases from V and 0 bases from J, leaving 5 bases between.

V is TRBV5-1 and J is TRBJ2-2; a possible D gene is TRBD1 (6 bases). Germline CDR1 and CDR2: SGHRS and YFSETQ. Trimming cost V 4 bases and J 6 bases, with 13 bases left between them. The CDR3 runs to 14 residues. This chain's CDR3 is CASSGGGPPGELFF. Written as DNA, the CDR3 is TGCGCCAGCAGCGGGGGCGGTCCCCCCGGGGAGCTGTTTTTT. The entire variable domain, with the rest obtained from reference TRBV5-1 and TRBJ2-2, is as follows: KAGVTQTPRYLIKTRGQQVTLSCSPISGHRSVSWYQQTPGQGLQFLFEYFSETQRNKGNFPGRFSGRQFSNSRSEMNVSTLELGDSALYLCASSGGGPPGELFFGEGSRLTVL.